The 23 T cell receptor beta chains below all came from one sample that was sequenced in a study of CD8+CD57+ T cells in acquired aplastic anemia. The use of genomic DNA as template underpinned the TCR beta VDJ and CDR3 profiling. TCRdb re-called the reads through MiXCR, storing one row per CDR3 protein. The sample gives about 110,000 distinct CDR3 sequences, approximately 48% of which show up once; about 32% is in the top ten. Sequencing was performed on sorted CD4+, CD8+, or CD8+CD57+ T cells (not recorded which) from PBMCs. These receptors were obtained from a human donor in good health, serving as a control.

This clonotype was picked up a small number of times. The J gene is TRBJ1-2, the V gene TRBV24-1; D perhaps matches TRBD1 (5 bases). V shed 5 bases and J shed 0 bases, with 12 bases lying between them. The CDR3 totals 15 residues. Germline V gene sequence: CDR1 KGHDR, CDR2 SFDVKD. DNA of the CDR3: TGTGCCACCAGTGCACCCGGGACGGCTAACTATGGCTACACCTTC. It yields the protein CATSAPGTANYGYTF.

The V and J genes are TRBV19 and TRBJ2-3; 7 bases align to TRBD2. With 6 bases clipped from V and 5 bases from J, the junction kept 14 bases outside the gene matches. CDR1 and CDR2 from the germline V gene are LNHDA and SQIVND (reference sequence). This CDR3 comprises 16 residues. The CDR3 here is CASSLRGGRSVDTQYF. The CDR3 coding sequence is TGTGCCAGTAGCCTGAGGGGCGGGAGAAGTGTAGATACGCAGTATTTT.

This clonotype was counted once. V gene TRBV6-1 combines with J gene TRBJ1-2; 10 nucleotides agree with TRBD1. Per the germline V gene, CDR1 is MNHNS and CDR2 is SASEGT. After removal of 3 bases from V and 4 bases from J, the junction contained 5 bases not matched to a gene. The CDR3 consists of 15 residues. For the CDR3, the DNA is TGTGCCAGCAGTGATACCGGGACAGGGGTCTATGGCTACACCTTC. This translates into CASSDTGTGVYGYTF.

This clonotype was seen at least ten times. V is TRBV9 and J is TRBJ1-3; D is perhaps TRBD1 (5 bases). V was cut by 3 bases and J by 0 bases, with 10 bases left in between. The germline gives CDR1 SGDLS, CDR2 YYNGEE. This CDR3 is built from 15 residues. The CDR3 bases are TGTGCCAGCAGCGCGGACACCAGCTCTGGAAACACCATATATTTT. Protein: CASSADTSSGNTIYF. The variable domain in full, completed from reference TRBV9 and TRBJ1-3, reads DSGVTQTPKHLITATGQRVTLRCSPRSGDLSVYWYQQSLDQGLQFLIQYYNGEERAKGNILERFSAQQFPDLHSELNLSSLELGDSALYFCASSADTSSGNTIYFGEGSWLTVV.

The V and J genes are TRBV15 and TRBJ2-7, with TRBD1 matching over 10 bases. Germline assignment: CDR1 LNHNV and CDR2 YYDKDF (reference sequence). Trimming removed 8 bases from V and 3 bases from J; junction bases left unmatched: 7. The CDR3 is 14 residues long. CDR3 in DNA: TGTGCCACCCTGAGACAGGGGGCCCTCTACGAGCAGTACTTC. Translating it yields CATLRQGALYEQYF.

The rearrangement links TRBV24-1 to TRBJ2-3; D is possibly TRBD1 (5 bases). CDR1 and CDR2 from the germline V gene are KGHDR and SFDVKD. The V and J ends lost 5 bases and 2 bases respectively, with 13 bases between them. The length of the CDR3 is 15 residues. The CDR3 DNA reads as TGTGCCACCAGTGCTTTCAGGGAAGACACAGATACGCAGTATTTT. Translation: CATSAFREDTDTQYF.

This clonotype appeared many times. This chain joins TRBV15 and TRBJ2-3; D is unclear. V was trimmed by 1 base and J by 4 bases, leaving 18 bases between them. CDR1 and CDR2 (germline): LNHNV, YYDKDF (reference sequence). The CDR3 sequence is 17 residues long. CDR3: CATSRADGPVLADTQYF. The CDR3 coding sequence is TGTGCCACCAGCAGAGCTGACGGACCTGTCTTGGCAGATACGCAGTATTTT.

The chain is built from TRBV12-3 or TRBV12-4 and TRBJ2-7, with a possible D match to TRBD1 (5 bases). CDR3 length: 15 amino acids. V dropped 6 bases and J dropped 6 bases, with 21 bases sitting between them. The CDR3 nucleotides are TGTGCCAGCAGCCTCCCTCAGGGCAGGGATCCCGAGCAGTACTTC. The encoded protein is CASSLPQGRDPEQYF.

The rearrangement uses TRBV19 and TRBJ1-5; the match to TRBD1 covers 8 bases. The CDR3 spans 14 residues. Germline V gene sequence: CDR1 LNHDA, CDR2 SQIVND (reference sequence). With 6 bases clipped from V and 7 bases from J, the junction kept 8 bases outside the gene matches. The CDR3 protein is CASRPDRGGQPQHF. The DNA for the CDR3 is TGTGCCAGTAGGCCTGACAGGGGTGGGCAGCCCCAGCATTTT.

The chain couples TRBV10-3 to TRBJ1-5, with D tentatively TRBD1 (6 bases). V was cut by 10 bases and J by 4 bases, with 14 bases left in between. Looked up from germline, CDR1 is ENHRY and CDR2 is SYGVKD. The CDR3 length is 13 residues. For the CDR3, the DNA is TGTGCCACCGGGGGGGCCATAAATCAGCCCCAGCATTTT. It is translated as CATGGAINQPQHF.

The sample holds a few counts of this clonotype. The junction departs from the called germline gene at one end, perhaps through a read error. The chain couples TRBV10-1 to TRBJ1-6; tentative D call: TRBD1 (6 bases). Germline CDR1 WNHNN, CDR2 SYGVQD (reference sequence). This CDR3 spans 13 amino acids. CDR3 sequence: CASSGQVESPLHF. Written as DNA, the CDR3 is TGCGCCAGCAGTGGACAGGTGGAATCACCTCTCCACTTT.

This clonotype was seen only a few times. The rearrangement joins TRBV10-3 to TRBJ1-1; no firm D call. Trimming took 0 bases from V and 4 from J, leaving 9 bases between them. Germline values: CDR1 ENHRY, CDR2 SYGVKD. This CDR3 contains 14 residues. As DNA, the CDR3 is TGTGCCATCAGTGAGTCTTCAGGTCCCACTGAAGCTTTCTTT. Its protein product is CAISESSGPTEAFF.

Comments on this clonotype: A single base separates this from a much larger clone, so it may be a read error. The CDR3 sequence: CASGFRDSQGAAFF. CDR3 bases: TGTGCTAGTGGTTTTCGGGATTCACAGGGTGCAGCTTTCTTT. The chain combines TRBV12-5 with TRBJ1-1; TRBD1 might be the D (6 bases). Germline values: CDR1 LGHNT, CDR2 FRNRAP. The V end lost 3 bases, the J end lost 10 bases, and 18 bases lay between the germline ends. The CDR3 length is 14 residues.

Ten or more counts support this clonotype. The chain carries TRBV7-3 and TRBJ1-1, with a tentative D call TRBD1 (5 bases). The germline V gene has CDR1 SGHTA and CDR2 FQGTGA. The CDR3 runs 13 residues. V was pared by 2 bases and J by 7 bases, with 11 bases between. The CDR3 nucleotides read TGTGCCAGCAGCTTATTTCAGGGAGGTGAAGCTTTCTTT. Residues: CASSLFQGGEAFF.

This clonotype was detected many times. The chain carries TRBV6-1 and TRBJ2-7; D may match TRBD1 or TRBD2 (6 bases each). Germline CDR1 reads MNHNS; CDR2 reads SASEGT. The CDR3 length is 17 residues. V lost 3 bases to trimming and J lost 2 bases, with 20 bases between them. CDR3 sequence: CASSDPTAQGGAYEQYF. In DNA, the CDR3 is TGTGCCAGCAGTGACCCCACGGCACAGGGAGGTGCCTACGAGCAGTACTTC.

The V call is TRBV20-1, the J call TRBJ2-5; no firm D call. Trimming pared 4 bases from V and 1 base from J, leaving 10 bases between. This CDR3 region has 13 residues. CDR1 and CDR2 (germline): DFQATT, SNEGSKA (reference sequence). CDR3 region: CSAIRTAQETQYF. The CDR3 nucleotides are TGCAGTGCTATTCGTACGGCCCAAGAGACCCAGTACTTC.

The chain links TRBV7-2 to TRBJ1-6, with a possible D match to TRBD1 (5 bases). Germline CDR1 is SGHTA and CDR2 is FQGNSA. The CDR3 is 15 amino acids. V was pared by 8 bases and J by 5 bases, with 16 bases between. CDR3 DNA: TGTGCCAGCGGGAAAATGACAGTAGATAATTCACCCCTCCACTTT. It codes for CASGKMTVDNSPLHF.

This sequence joins TRBV7-2 and TRBJ2-3, with D uncertain. Germline-derived CDR1 and CDR2 are SGHTA and FQGNSA. The CDR3 runs 13 residues. V was cut by 2 bases and J by 4 bases, with 7 bases left in between. The CDR3 region has the DNA TGTGCCAGCAGCTTAAGAAGTTCAGATACGCAGTATTTT. It is translated as CASSLRSSDTQYF.

This chain joins TRBV10-2 and TRBJ1-5; TRBD1 aligns across 7 bases. The CDR3 consists of 12 residues. Losses at the gene ends were 8 bases for V and 3 bases for J; bases not matched to a gene: 1. The germline V gene has CDR1 WSHSY and CDR2 SAAADI. CDR3 in DNA: TGCGCCAGCGGGACAGTCAATCAGCCCCAGCATTTT. Residues: CASGTVNQPQHF.

The chain uses TRBV6-5 and TRBJ1-6; unclear D gene. From germline, CDR1 is MNHEY and CDR2 SVGAGI. The V and J ends lost 2 bases and 10 bases respectively, with 9 bases between them. CDR3 size: 13 residues. The CDR3 DNA sequence: TGTGCCAGCAGTTACGGAATTGGATCACCCCTCCACTTT. It specifies CASSYGIGSPLHF.

This clonotype has a handful of counts. The junction departs from germline at one end; a sequencing error may be responsible. The gene calls are TRBV25-1 and TRBJ2-7; TRBD2 matches at 14 bases. Germline V lookup: CDR1 MGHDK, CDR2 SYGVNS. This CDR3 has 16 amino acids. In DNA form, the CDR3 reads TGTGCCAGCAGCCCCGGGACTAGCGGGGGAATCGACGAGCGGTACTTC. It encodes CASSPGTSGGIDERYF.

This clonotype was counted between two and nine times. As DNA, the CDR3 is TGTGCCAGCGATCGGTTCGAGGGTGAAAAACTGTTTTTT. Translation gives CASDRFEGEKLFF. The chain joins TRBV2 to TRBJ1-4; D is unresolved. V lost 8 bases and J lost 7, with 14 bases in between. Germline assignment: CDR1 SNHLY and CDR2 FYNNEI. This CDR3 contains 13 residues. The full variable domain, in which reference TRBV2 and TRBJ1-4 provide the parts outside the CDR3, is EPEVTQTPSHQVTQMGQEVILRCVPISNHLYFYWYRQILGQKVEFLVSFYNNEISEKSEIFDDQFSVERPDGSNFTLKIRSTKLEDSAMYFCASDRFEGEKLFFGSGTQLSVL.

This clonotype showed up many times. This chain uses TRBV5-4 with TRBJ2-3; 11 bases are shared with TRBD2. V lost 5 bases, J lost 4 bases, and 3 bases stayed unmatched. The germline V gene has CDR1 SGHNT and CDR2 YYREEE (reference sequence). CDR3 length: 14 amino acids. The CDR3 is CASRFSGGADTQYF. The DNA for the CDR3 is TGTGCCAGCAGGTTTAGCGGGGGGGCAGATACGCAGTATTTT. Full variable domain (rest looked up from reference TRBV5-4 and TRBJ2-3): ETGVTQSPTHLIKTRGQQVTLRCSSQSGHNTVSWYQQALGQGPQFIFQYYREEENGRGNFPPRFSGLQFPNYSSELNVNALELDDSALYLCASRFSGGADTQYFGPGTRLTVL.